Described below is a single T cell receptor beta chain sequence and its context. Its antigen is still unknown. These data originate in a study of T-cell reconstitution after alpha-beta-depleted transplantation in children. The authors prepared the TCRbeta library with unique molecular identifiers. Via MiXCR, TCRdb re-called the PCR reads, giving one row per CDR3 protein. The table includes 90,000 to 100,000 distinct CDR3 sequences, roughly a quarter detected once. This CDR3 region has 14 residues. V dropped 1 base and J dropped 5 bases, with 14 bases sitting between them. The V gene's germline CDR1 is DFQATT and CDR2 SNEGSKA (reference sequence). Broader study findings: Day-60 TCRbeta diversity that was high in some patients was derived from surviving recipient T cells and thymic progenitors. Reported findings indicate that, about two months after transplant, alpha-beta T cells came from several hundred expanded clones, which were derived from non-depleted graft cells. A year post-transplant, T-cell counts and diversity derived mostly from newly produced T cells.

The V gene is TRBV20-1, the J gene TRBJ1-2; D unresolved. The source was PBMCs, collected before TCRalphabeta/CD19-depleted stem cell transplant. This clonotype originated in a boy aged 2 to 10 with acute lymphoblastic leukemia, due to receive a stem cell transplant. The DNA for the CDR3 is TGCAGTGCTAGAGTGGGGTCTAGTGAGTATGGCTACACCTTC. Amino acid sequence: CSARVGSSEYGYTF.